This TCR beta chain emerged from a study of PD-1 blockade in classical Hodgkin lymphoma. Regarding the study as a whole: Repertoire differences have undefined causes, possibly disease activity or prior therapy.

Generated by immunoSEQ multiplex PCR, the TCRdb table keeps only in-frame clones and is missing some. The sample holds 15,000 to 18,000 clones, just over 85% seen once. The time point denotes: newly diagnosed, previously untreated cHL patient sample. Magnetic negative selection of thawed PBMCs was the method by which CD4+ T cells were purified. Points on this clone: No antigen is known for it.

Germline values: CDR1 SGDLS, CDR2 YYNGEE. There are 16 residues in the CDR3. Trimming left V 6 bases short and J 0 bases short, with 16 bases between. This chain uses TRBV9 with TRBJ2-1; weak D call: TRBD2 (5 bases). Sequencing was done on a sample of CD4+ T cells from blood. This TCR derives from a human donor with classical Hodgkin lymphoma. In nucleotides, the CDR3 is TGTGCCAGCACCCTAGAGGAGGCGAGCTCCTACAATGAGCAGTTCTTC. Translation gives CASTLEEASSYNEQFF.